The clone carrying this T cell receptor (beta chain) was recorded once. The antigen is undetermined. The data are from a study of neoadjuvant anti-PD-1 for oral cavity cancer. Whole-study context: Patients without progression got a fourth dose around day 43.

This sample's time point: after neoadjuvant nivolumab, at surgical resection. PBMCs were not maintained or expanded in culture before analysis. Germline CDR1 reads SGHRS; CDR2 reads YFSETQ. This CDR3 region has 14 residues. With 4 bases removed from V and 4 bases from J, the gap between germline ends came to 12 bases. General study findings and limits: Only three patients per response group were TCR-analyzed; validation needed.

Blood libraries mostly used approximately 450 ng genomic DNA, six replicates each. Measured with immunoSEQ multiplex PCR; TCRdb has only the in-frame clones, and not every one. The table lists 72,000 or so clones, about 90% of them singletons. The sample in question was PBMCs, obtained after nivolumab (anti-PD-1) treatment. This sequence joins TRBV5-1 and TRBJ2-1, with D perhaps TRBD1 (5 bases). This clonotype was obtained from a person aged 35-79 years with oral cavity squamous cell carcinoma. The CDR3 region has the DNA TGCGCCAGCAGCCCGGTCACAGGTTACAATGAGCAGTTCTTC. Amino acid sequence: CASSPVTGYNEQFF.